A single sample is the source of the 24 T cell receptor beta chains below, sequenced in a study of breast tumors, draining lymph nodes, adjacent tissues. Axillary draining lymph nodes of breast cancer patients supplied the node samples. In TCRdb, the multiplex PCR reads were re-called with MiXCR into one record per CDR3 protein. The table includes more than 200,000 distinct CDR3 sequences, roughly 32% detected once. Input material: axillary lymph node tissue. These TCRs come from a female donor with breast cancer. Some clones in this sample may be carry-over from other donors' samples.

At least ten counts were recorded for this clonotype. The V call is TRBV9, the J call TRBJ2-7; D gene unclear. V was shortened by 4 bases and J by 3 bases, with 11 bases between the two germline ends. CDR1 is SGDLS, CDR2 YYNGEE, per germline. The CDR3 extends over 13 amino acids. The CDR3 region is CASSSDIYYEQYF. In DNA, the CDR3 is TGTGCCAGCAGCTCTGACATCTACTACGAGCAGTACTTC.

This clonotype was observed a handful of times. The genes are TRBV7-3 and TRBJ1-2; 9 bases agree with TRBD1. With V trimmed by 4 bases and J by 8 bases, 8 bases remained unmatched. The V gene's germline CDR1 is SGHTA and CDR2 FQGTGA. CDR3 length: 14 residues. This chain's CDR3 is CASSSNRGQGGYTF. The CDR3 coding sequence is TGTGCCAGCAGCTCCAACAGGGGGCAAGGCGGCTACACCTTC.

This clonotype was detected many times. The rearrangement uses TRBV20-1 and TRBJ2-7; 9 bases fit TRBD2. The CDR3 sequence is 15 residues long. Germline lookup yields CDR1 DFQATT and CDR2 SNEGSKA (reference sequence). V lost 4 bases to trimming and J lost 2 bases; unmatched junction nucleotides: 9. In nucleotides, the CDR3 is TGCAGTGCTAAAATACTAGCGGGTGTACCCTACGAGCAGTACTTC. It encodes CSAKILAGVPYEQYF.

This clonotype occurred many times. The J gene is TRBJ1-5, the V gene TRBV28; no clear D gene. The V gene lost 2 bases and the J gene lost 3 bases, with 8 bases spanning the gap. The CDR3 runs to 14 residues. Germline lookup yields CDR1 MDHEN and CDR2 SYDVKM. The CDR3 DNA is TGTGCCAGCAGTTTACCCTTTGACAATCAGCCCCAGCATTTT. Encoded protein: CASSLPFDNQPQHF.

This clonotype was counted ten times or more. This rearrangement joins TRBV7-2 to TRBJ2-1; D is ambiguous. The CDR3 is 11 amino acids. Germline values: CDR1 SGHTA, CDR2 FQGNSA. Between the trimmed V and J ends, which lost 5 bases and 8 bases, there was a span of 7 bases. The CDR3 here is CASSLHDEQFF. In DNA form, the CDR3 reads TGTGCCAGCAGCCTCCACGATGAGCAGTTCTTC.

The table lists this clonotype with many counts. CDR3 in DNA: TGTGCCATCAGTGAGTCGAATACCTTGGGACAGGGAGGTTCCTACGAGCAGTACTTC. Its protein is CAISESNTLGQGGSYEQYF. This chain connects TRBV10-3 to TRBJ2-7; TRBD1 matches at 9 bases. Losses at the gene ends were 0 bases for V and 1 base for J; bases not matched to a gene: 13. The CDR3 consists of 19 residues. Germline CDR1 ENHRY, CDR2 SYGVKD.

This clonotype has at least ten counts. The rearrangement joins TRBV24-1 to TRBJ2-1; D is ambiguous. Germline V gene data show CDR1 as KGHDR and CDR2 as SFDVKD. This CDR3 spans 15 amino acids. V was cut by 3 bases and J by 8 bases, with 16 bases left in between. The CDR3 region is CATSDARSGVDEQFF. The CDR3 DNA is TGTGCCACCAGTGATGCACGTAGTGGAGTGGATGAGCAGTTCTTC.

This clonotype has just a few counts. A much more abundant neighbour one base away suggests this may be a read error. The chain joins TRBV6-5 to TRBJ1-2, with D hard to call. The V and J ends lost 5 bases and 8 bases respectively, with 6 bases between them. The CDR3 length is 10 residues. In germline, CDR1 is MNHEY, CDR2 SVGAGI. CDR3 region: CASSRGGYTF. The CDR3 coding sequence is TGTGCCAGCAGTCGGGGAGGCTACACCTTC.

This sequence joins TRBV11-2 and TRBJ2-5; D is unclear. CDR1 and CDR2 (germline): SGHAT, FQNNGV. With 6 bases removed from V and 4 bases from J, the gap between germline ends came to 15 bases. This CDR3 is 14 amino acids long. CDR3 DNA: TGTGCCAGCAGTGCTAGAGATCTAGGAGAGACCCAGTACTTC. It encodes CASSARDLGETQYF.

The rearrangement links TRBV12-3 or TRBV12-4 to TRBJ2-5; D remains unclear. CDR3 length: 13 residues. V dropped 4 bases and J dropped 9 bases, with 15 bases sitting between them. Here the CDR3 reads CASSSRQGQPQYF. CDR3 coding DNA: TGTGCCAGCAGTTCCCGCCAAGGCCAGCCCCAGTACTTC.

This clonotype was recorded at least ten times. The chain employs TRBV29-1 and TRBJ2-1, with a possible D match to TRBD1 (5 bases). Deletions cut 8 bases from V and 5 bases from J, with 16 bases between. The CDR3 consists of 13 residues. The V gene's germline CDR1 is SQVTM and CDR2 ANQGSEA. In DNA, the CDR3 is TGCAGCTGTTACAGGAGCCCAAACAATGAGCAGTTCTTC. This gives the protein CSCYRSPNNEQFF.

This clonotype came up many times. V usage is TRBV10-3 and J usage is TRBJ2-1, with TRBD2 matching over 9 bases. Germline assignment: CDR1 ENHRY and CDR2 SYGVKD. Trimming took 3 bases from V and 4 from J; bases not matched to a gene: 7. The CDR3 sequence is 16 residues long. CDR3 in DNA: TGTGCCATCAGTGAAGCCCCTAGCGGGATGTACAATGAGCAGTTCTTC. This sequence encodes CAISEAPSGMYNEQFF.

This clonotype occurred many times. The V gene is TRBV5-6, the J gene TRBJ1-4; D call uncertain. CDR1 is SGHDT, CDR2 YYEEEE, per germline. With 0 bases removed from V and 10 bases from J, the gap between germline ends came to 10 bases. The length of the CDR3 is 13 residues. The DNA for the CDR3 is TGTGCCAGCAGCTTGGCCCGGGGTAGAAAACTGTTTTTT. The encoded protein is CASSLARGRKLFF.

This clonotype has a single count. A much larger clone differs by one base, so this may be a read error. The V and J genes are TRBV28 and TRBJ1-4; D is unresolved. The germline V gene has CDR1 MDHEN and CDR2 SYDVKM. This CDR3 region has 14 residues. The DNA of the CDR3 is TGTGCCGGCAGTTTAAACGCGAGGTATGAAAAACTGTTTTTT. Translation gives CAGSLNARYEKLFF.

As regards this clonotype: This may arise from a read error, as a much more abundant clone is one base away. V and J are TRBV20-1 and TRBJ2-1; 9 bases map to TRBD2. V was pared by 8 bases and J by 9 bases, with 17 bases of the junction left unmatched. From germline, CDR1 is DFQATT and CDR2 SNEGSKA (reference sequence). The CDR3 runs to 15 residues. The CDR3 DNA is TGCAGTACACCGGGGATAGGACTAGCGCCCGGTGAGCAGTTCTTC. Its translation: CSTPGIGLAPGEQFF.

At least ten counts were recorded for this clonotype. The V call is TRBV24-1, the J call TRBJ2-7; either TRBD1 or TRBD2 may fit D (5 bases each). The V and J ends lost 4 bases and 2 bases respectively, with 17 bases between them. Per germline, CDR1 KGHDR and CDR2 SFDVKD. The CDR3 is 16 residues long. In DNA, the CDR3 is TGTGCCACCAGTGAGGTACAGGTCCGGGGCACCTACGAGCAGTACTTC. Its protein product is CATSEVQVRGTYEQYF.

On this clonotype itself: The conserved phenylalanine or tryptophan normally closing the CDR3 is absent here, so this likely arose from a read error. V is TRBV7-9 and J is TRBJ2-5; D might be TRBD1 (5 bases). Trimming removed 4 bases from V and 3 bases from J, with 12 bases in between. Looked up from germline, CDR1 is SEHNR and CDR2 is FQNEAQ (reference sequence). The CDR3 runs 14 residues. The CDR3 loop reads CASSSDGHKETQYL. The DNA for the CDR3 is TGTGCCAGCAGCTCGGACGGACACAAAGAGACCCAGTACCTC.

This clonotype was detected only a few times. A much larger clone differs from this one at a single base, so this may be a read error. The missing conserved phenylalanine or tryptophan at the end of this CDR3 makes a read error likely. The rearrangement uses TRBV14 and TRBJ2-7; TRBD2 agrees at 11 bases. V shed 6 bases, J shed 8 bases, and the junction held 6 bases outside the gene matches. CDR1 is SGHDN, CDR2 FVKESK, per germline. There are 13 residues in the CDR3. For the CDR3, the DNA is TGTGCCAGCAGGTATAGCGGGAGGGAAAAGCAGTACTCC. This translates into CASRYSGREKQYS.

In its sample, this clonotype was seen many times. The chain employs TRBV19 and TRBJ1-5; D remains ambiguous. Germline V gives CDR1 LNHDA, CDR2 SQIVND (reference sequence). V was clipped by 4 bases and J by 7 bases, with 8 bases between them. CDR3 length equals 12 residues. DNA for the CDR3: TGTGCCAGTAGTACCCTCGGGCAGCCCCAGCATTTT. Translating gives CASSTLGQPQHF. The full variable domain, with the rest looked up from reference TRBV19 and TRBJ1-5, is DGGITQSPKYLFRKEGQNVTLSCEQNLNHDAMYWYRQDPGQGLRLIYYSQIVNDFQKGDIAEGYSVSREKKESFPLTVTSAQKNPTAFYLCASSTLGQPQHFGDGTRLSIL.

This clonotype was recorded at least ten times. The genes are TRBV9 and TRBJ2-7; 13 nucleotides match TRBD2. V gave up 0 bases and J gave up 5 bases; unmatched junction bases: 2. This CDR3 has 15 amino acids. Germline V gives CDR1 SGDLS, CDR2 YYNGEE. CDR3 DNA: TGTGCCAGCAGCGTAGGACTAGCGGGAGGCCACGAGCAGTACTTC. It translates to CASSVGLAGGHEQYF.

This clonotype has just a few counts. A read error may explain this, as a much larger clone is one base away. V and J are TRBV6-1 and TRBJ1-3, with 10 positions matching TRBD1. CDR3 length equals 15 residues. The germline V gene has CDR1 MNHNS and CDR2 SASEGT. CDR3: CASSGGTGAGNTICF. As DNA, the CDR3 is TGTGCCAGCAGTGGCGGGACAGGGGCTGGAAACACCATATGTTTT.

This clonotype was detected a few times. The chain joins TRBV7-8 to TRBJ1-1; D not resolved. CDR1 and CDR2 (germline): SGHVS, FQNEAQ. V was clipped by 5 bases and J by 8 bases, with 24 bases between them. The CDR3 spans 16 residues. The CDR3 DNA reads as TGTGCCAGCAGCAGCGCCCTAGTTCAAGGTCGTATCGAAGCTTTCTTT. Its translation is CASSSALVQGRIEAFF. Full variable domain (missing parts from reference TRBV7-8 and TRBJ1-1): GAGVSQSPRYKVAKRGQDVALRCDPISGHVSLFWYQQALGQGPEFLTYFQNEAQLDKSGLPSDRFFAERPEGSVSTLKIQRTQQEDSAVYLCASSSALVQGRIEAFFGQGTRLTVV.

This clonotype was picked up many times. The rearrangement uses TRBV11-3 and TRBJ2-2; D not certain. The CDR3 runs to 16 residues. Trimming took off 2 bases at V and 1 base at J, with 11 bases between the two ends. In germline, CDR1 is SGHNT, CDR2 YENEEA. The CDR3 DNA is TGTGCCAGCAGCTTAAAAGGGCTCGGGAACACCGGGGAGCTGTTTTTT. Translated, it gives CASSLKGLGNTGELFF.

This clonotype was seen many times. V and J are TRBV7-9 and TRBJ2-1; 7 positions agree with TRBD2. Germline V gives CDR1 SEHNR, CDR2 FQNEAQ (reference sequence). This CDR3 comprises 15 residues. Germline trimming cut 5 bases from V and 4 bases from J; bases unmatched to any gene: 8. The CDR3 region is CASSATGGPYNEQFF. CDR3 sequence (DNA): TGTGCCAGCAGCGCTACGGGAGGACCATACAATGAGCAGTTCTTC.